The T cell receptor beta chain under discussion was sequenced for a study of blood T cell repertoires in COVID-19. The table came from immunoSEQ multiplex PCR; TCRdb's copy has only in-frame clones and leaves some out. Of approximately 150,000 clones listed, over 80% are singletons. Germline assignment: CDR1 SGHRS and CDR2 YFSETQ. This CDR3 has 14 residues. The germline V and J ends were trimmed by 0 bases and 3 bases, with 6 bases remaining between them. V gene TRBV5-1 combines with J gene TRBJ2-2; D uncertain. The receptor's source is a human donor in a cohort sampled during active COVID-19. Sequenced input: peripheral blood. The CDR3 region is CASSLGRHTGELFF. CDR3 bases: TGCGCCAGCAGCTTGGGGCGGCACACCGGGGAGCTGTTTTTT.